This T cell receptor beta chain came from a study of cytomegalovirus exposure and HLA in healthy donors. The study ran its PCR with 60 Vbeta and 13 Jbeta primers. Profiled with immunoSEQ multiplex PCR; TCRdb holds only in-frame clones, not every one. The sample holds tens of thousands of clones, about 80% seen once. CDR1 is SGHVS and CDR2 is FQNEAQ in the germline V gene. Trimming left V 6 bases short and J 7 bases short, with 16 bases between. The CDR3 runs to 15 residues. Turning to this clone: As yet, its antigen is unknown.

Overall study findings and caveats: TRBV6-2, TRBV6-3 and some other V segments were excluded as indistinguishable.

The V call is TRBV7-8, the J call TRBJ1-6; D uncertain. The receptor was derived from a human donor in good health. Material: PBMCs. The CDR3 sequence: CASSPPFGENSPLHF. In DNA, the CDR3 is TGTGCCAGCAGTCCCCCGTTCGGGGAGAATTCACCCCTCCACTTT.